Only a few counts were recorded for the clone carrying this TCR beta chain. Its target is not known. The PCR used 60 Vbeta and 13 Jbeta primers. Using immunoSEQ multiplex PCR, the repertoire was profiled, and TCRdb retains in-frame clones only, with some absent. The repertoire has over 95,000 clones, more than 70% of them found once; the top ten carry approximately 7.7%. This entry comes from a study of cytomegalovirus exposure and HLA in healthy donors. Study summary: Across under 450 genotyped donors, approximately 80% landed in the Caucasian-associated ancestry cluster. Study observations and caveats: In vitro work confirmed that a few CMV-associated chains recognize CMV antigens. Across donors, presence/absence analyses took sequencing depth to be roughly uniform.

V lost 5 bases and J lost 2, with 12 bases in between. In germline, CDR1 is LNHDA, CDR2 SQIVND (reference sequence). The CDR3 totals 14 residues. Sequencing was performed on PBMCs. The V and J genes are TRBV19 and TRBJ2-5, with TRBD2 as a possible D gene (6 bases). This clonotype was obtained from a female donor in good health and CMV-seronegative. CDR3 region: CASSVLGGQETQYF. In DNA form, the CDR3 reads TGTGCCAGTAGTGTCCTCGGGGGACAAGAGACCCAGTACTTC.